The clone carrying this T cell receptor (beta chain) was recorded a few times. Its specificity is unknown. This specimen comes from a study of cytomegalovirus exposure and HLA in healthy donors. About the study: HLA-typed donors were the source of some 85 million unique TCRs, which an early data release held.

The PCR was carried out with 60 Vbeta primers and 13 Jbeta primers. TCRdb's table, derived via immunoSEQ multiplex PCR, lists solely in-frame clones and lacks some. The sample has 55,000 or so clones, approximately 84% seen once. General observations from the study: Most subjects had HLA-A and HLA-B alleles reportedly predicted accurately by TCR beta sequences. For most TCR beta V segments, an earlier analysis put the productive rate at about 90% or about 30% of the time. When presence/absence was analysed, sequencing depth was taken to be roughly uniform across donors.

This receptor was identified in a man in his fifties in good health and CMV-seronegative. The material sequenced was PBMCs.

CDR3 DNA sequence: TGTGCCAGCAGTGAGAGTGGCGGGGGGTCAGATACGCAGTATTTT. Amino acids: CASSESGGGSDTQYF. V and J are TRBV6-4 and TRBJ2-3, with 8 nucleotides matching TRBD2. The V gene end was trimmed by 3 bases and the J gene end by 4 bases; junction bases not matched to a gene: 6. The CDR3 spans 15 residues. CDR1 MRHNA and CDR2 SNTAGT come from the germline V gene.